This T cell receptor (beta chain) emerged from a study of T cells in Graves' hyperthyroidism and ophthalmopathy. For Graves' hyperthyroidism to be stable, ophthalmopathy could not progress within 18 months. Each 10 ml fresh peripheral blood draw supplied the PBMCs. Authors of the study amplified TCR beta CDR3 regions from RNA transcripts. HTBI primers drove first-round RT-PCR of the TCR CDR3. In TCRdb, the multiplex PCR reads were re-called with MiXCR into one record per CDR3 protein. Of approximately 400,000 distinct CDR3 sequences listed, 15% to 19% are singletons. CDR1 and CDR2 (germline): DFQATT, SNEGSKA (reference sequence). V gave up 7 bases and J gave up 2 bases, with 16 bases separating them. The CDR3 loop spans 14 amino acids.

The specimen sequenced was blood. The clonotype comes from a young woman with Graves' hyperthyroidism. The chain links TRBV20-1 to TRBJ2-3; maybe TRBD2 (5 bases). The CDR3 sequence: CSVMGAFFTDTQYF. Written as DNA, the CDR3 is TGCAGTGTAATGGGAGCATTCTTCACAGATACGCAGTATTTT.